A single sample is the source of the 32 T cell receptor beta chains below, sequenced in a study of blood T cell repertoires in COVID-19. The assay was immunoSEQ multiplex PCR, and TCRdb's table has in-frame clones only and misses some. Of about 63,000 clones listed, under 90% are singletons. The specimen sequenced was peripheral blood. These receptors came from a human donor in a cohort sampled during active COVID-19.

CDR3 protein: CSALTGSMNTEAFF. The CDR3 region has the DNA TGCAGCGCCCTGACAGGCTCCATGAACACTGAAGCTTTCTTT. The chain uses TRBV29-1 and TRBJ1-1; perhaps TRBD1 as D (6 bases). CDR1 is SQVTM and CDR2 is ANQGSEA in the germline V gene. The CDR3 spans 14 residues. Trimming took 7 bases from V and 0 from J, leaving 15 bases between them.

This chain links TRBV5-4 with TRBJ1-1, with D unresolved. Germline CDR1 reads SGHNT; CDR2 reads YYREEE (reference sequence). This CDR3 has 15 amino acids. V lost 3 bases and J 6 bases, leaving 18 bases between the germline ends. The CDR3 here is CASSSSFVQSAEAFF. CDR3 bases: TGTGCCAGCAGCTCCTCATTTGTCCAGTCCGCTGAAGCTTTCTTT.

The rearrangement links TRBV2 to TRBJ1-2, with TRBD1 matching 7 bases. CDR3 length equals 14 residues. J lost 4 bases, V lost 5 bases, and 7 bases had no gene match. Germline CDR1 and CDR2: SNHLY and FYNNEI. In nucleotides, the CDR3 is TGTGCCAGCAGTCAAGGGGGACAGTTCTATGGCTACACCTTC. Residues: CASSQGGQFYGYTF.

The chain has TRBV19 and TRBJ2-7; 7 bases align to TRBD2. The V gene end was trimmed by 7 bases and the J gene end by 0 bases; junction bases not matched to a gene: 9. The CDR3 spans 15 residues. CDR1 and CDR2 from the germline V gene are LNHDA and SQIVND (reference sequence). The CDR3 DNA follows: TGTGCCAGTAAAACATCGGGCGGGAGCTCCTACGAGCAGTACTTC. This gives the protein CASKTSGGSSYEQYF.

The gene calls are TRBV29-1 and TRBJ2-7, with 7 bases that match TRBD1. V trimming: 6 bases; J trimming: 5 bases; junction bases outside the gene matches: 13. This CDR3 is built from 14 residues. Per the germline V gene, CDR1 is SQVTM and CDR2 is ANQGSEA. CDR3 protein: CSVRDHRQGDEQYF. Here the CDR3 DNA reads TGCAGCGTCCGAGACCACCGACAGGGCGACGAGCAGTACTTC.

The V gene is TRBV10-3, the J gene TRBJ1-5; D remains ambiguous. Germline lookup yields CDR1 ENHRY and CDR2 SYGVKD. The CDR3 length is 14 residues. Trimming removed 7 bases from V and 0 bases from J, with 10 bases in between. The CDR3 sequence is CAIKHSDSNQPQHF. In DNA, the CDR3 is TGTGCCATCAAGCACAGTGATAGCAATCAGCCCCAGCATTTT.

The chain carries TRBV20-1 and TRBJ2-3; the D gene is possibly TRBD2 (5 bases). V lost 3 bases and J 2 bases, leaving 9 bases between the germline ends. Germline V gene sequence: CDR1 DFQATT, CDR2 SNEGSKA (reference sequence). This CDR3 has 13 residues. The CDR3 here is CSASNGLTDTQYF. The DNA of the CDR3 is TGCAGTGCTAGTAACGGACTCACAGATACGCAGTATTTT.

This clone is a singleton in its sample. This chain joins TRBV7-9 and TRBJ1-3; 7 bases align to TRBD1. There are 16 residues in the CDR3. Germline V gene sequence: CDR1 SEHNR, CDR2 FQNEAQ (reference sequence). The ends lost 1 base at V and 2 bases at J; junction bases unmatched: 5. The CDR3 is CASSLGIGQAGNTIYF. CDR3 DNA: TGTGCCAGCAGCTTAGGAATCGGACAGGCTGGAAACACCATATATTTT.

V gene TRBV30 combines with J gene TRBJ1-1; D gene unclear. V was shortened by 0 bases and J by 0 bases, with 11 bases between the two germline ends. The germline V gene encodes CDR1 GTSNPN and CDR2 SVGIG (reference sequence). The CDR3 sequence is 15 residues long. CDR3 amino acids: CAWSVFRVVNTEAFF. In nucleotides, the CDR3 is TGTGCCTGGAGTGTATTCCGGGTAGTGAACACTGAAGCTTTCTTT.

The J gene is TRBJ1-1, the V gene TRBV6-5; TRBD1 is a possible D gene (6 bases). Germline CDR1 reads MNHEY; CDR2 reads SVGAGI. V gave up 7 bases and J gave up 6 bases, with 15 bases separating them. The CDR3 is 13 amino acids. The CDR3 here is CASTRTGPAEAFF. CDR3 DNA: TGTGCCAGCACCAGAACAGGGCCGGCTGAAGCTTTCTTT.

This clone has more than one count but fewer than ten. J is TRBJ2-3 and V is TRBV6-5; the D is unclear. The V gene lost 8 bases and the J gene lost 2 bases, with 11 bases spanning the gap. Germline V gene lookup returns CDR1 MNHEY and CDR2 SVGAGI. This CDR3 comprises 13 residues. CDR3 sequence (DNA): TGTGCCAGCGACTCGAGATACACAGATACGCAGTATTTT. Protein sequence: CASDSRYTDTQYF.

The chain joins TRBV13 to TRBJ1-1; D remains unclear. This CDR3 is 14 amino acids long. Trimming shortened V by 4 bases and J by 2 bases, and 11 bases separated the two germline ends. CDR1 PRHDT and CDR2 FYEKMQ come from the germline V gene (reference sequence). The CDR3 here is CASSSSNYNTEAFF. CDR3 bases: TGTGCCAGCAGCTCGTCTAACTATAACACTGAAGCTTTCTTT.

This chain uses TRBV30 with TRBJ1-5, with TRBD1 identical over 8 bases. V shed 0 bases and J 7 bases; nucleotides not matched to a gene: 5. Germline values: CDR1 GTSNPN, CDR2 SVGIG (reference sequence). The CDR3 extends over 14 amino acids. The CDR3 is CAWSVTGGRQPQHF. The CDR3, as DNA: TGTGCCTGGAGTGTAACAGGGGGGCGACAGCCCCAGCATTTT.

The chain recombines TRBV5-1 with TRBJ1-3; the D is unclear. V dropped 0 bases and J dropped 0 bases, with 10 bases sitting between them. This CDR3 has 16 amino acids. Germline V lookup: CDR1 SGHRS, CDR2 YFSETQ. The CDR3 is CASSLDRTLSGNTIYF. The CDR3 DNA is TGCGCCAGCAGCTTGGACAGAACCCTCTCTGGAAACACCATATATTTT.

J is TRBJ1-5 and V is TRBV3-1 (or the pseudogene TRBV3-2); D is unresolved. The CDR3 is 14 amino acids. In germline, CDR1 is LGHDT, CDR2 YNNKEL (reference sequence). Trimming left V 6 bases short and J 4 bases short, with 13 bases between. Here the CDR3 DNA reads TGTGCCAGCAGTTCCCTCTTGAGTAATCAGCCCCAGCATTTT. This codes for CASSSLLSNQPQHF.

This chain uses TRBV7-9 with TRBJ1-4; a possible D gene is TRBD1 (5 bases). The CDR3 sequence is 13 residues long. With 10 bases removed from V and 2 bases from J, the gap between germline ends came to 11 bases. Germline CDR1 SEHNR, CDR2 FQNEAQ (reference sequence). The CDR3 bases are TGTGCCACTTCAGGACACACTAATGAAAAACTGTTTTTT. Its protein product is CATSGHTNEKLFF.

The rearrangement links TRBV4-3 to TRBJ2-7, with 9 bases aligning to TRBD1. The junction had 9 bases not matched to a gene; V was cut back by 3 bases and J by 6 bases. The CDR3 consists of 15 residues. Germline V CDR1 and CDR2: LGHNA, YSLEER. CDR3 amino acids: CASSHGGTGNPEQYF. CDR3 nucleotide sequence: TGCGCCAGCAGCCATGGGGGGACAGGGAACCCCGAGCAGTACTTC.

This clone was seen once. This rearrangement joins TRBV11-2 to TRBJ2-3; no definite D call. Trimming took off 4 bases at V and 5 bases at J, with 10 bases between the two ends. This CDR3 has 13 residues. The V gene's germline CDR1 is SGHAT and CDR2 FQNNGV. The CDR3 here is CASSSPYGDTQYF. The CDR3 DNA sequence: TGTGCCAGCAGCTCCCCCTACGGAGATACGCAGTATTTT.

V usage is TRBV6-5 and J usage is TRBJ1-2, with D perhaps TRBD1 (6 bases). Per the germline V gene, CDR1 is MNHEY and CDR2 is SVGAGI. With 8 bases removed from V and 4 bases from J, the gap between germline ends came to 17 bases. The CDR3 length is 14 residues. The CDR3 here is CASGGVQGTYGYTF. The CDR3, as DNA: TGTGCCAGCGGGGGGGTACAGGGCACCTATGGCTACACCTTC.

V is TRBV9 and J is TRBJ2-7; TRBD2 matches 11 bases. With V trimmed by 0 bases and J by 1 base, 6 bases remained unmatched. Per germline, CDR1 SGDLS and CDR2 YYNGEE. The CDR3 loop spans 17 amino acids. The chain's CDR3 is CASSVDASGRRSYEQYF. CDR3 nucleotides: TGTGCCAGCAGCGTAGACGCTAGCGGGAGGCGATCCTACGAGCAGTACTTC.

This clone has only one observation. The chain recombines TRBV5-1 with TRBJ2-7; tentative D call: TRBD2 (6 bases). The CDR3 runs 14 residues. V lost 6 bases to trimming and J lost 4 bases, with 17 bases between them. Germline V gene lookup returns CDR1 SGHRS and CDR2 YFSETQ. CDR3: CASTYRDFTYEQYF. CDR3 nucleotide sequence: TGCGCCAGCACGTACCGGGACTTTACTTACGAGCAGTACTTC. The variable domain in full, with the rest retrieved from reference TRBV5-1 and TRBJ2-7, is KAGVTQTPRYLIKTRGQQVTLSCSPISGHRSVSWYQQTPGQGLQFLFEYFSETQRNKGNFPGRFSGRQFSNSRSEMNVSTLELGDSALYLCASTYRDFTYEQYFGPGTRLTVT.

V gene TRBV7-9 combines with J gene TRBJ2-1; D may be TRBD1 (6 bases). Germline CDR1 reads SEHNR; CDR2 reads FQNEAQ (reference sequence). Trimming pared 5 bases from V and 0 bases from J, leaving 14 bases between. CDR3 length equals 16 residues. As DNA, the CDR3 is TGTGCCAGCAGCCCCCGGGACACCCACTCCTACAATGAGCAGTTCTTC. It encodes CASSPRDTHSYNEQFF.

A few counts support this clone. The chain recombines TRBV6-5 with TRBJ2-7, with 11 bases aligning to TRBD2. The CDR3 spans 16 residues. Germline V gene data show CDR1 as MNHEY and CDR2 as SVGAGI. V dropped 2 bases and J dropped 5; count of bases not matched to a gene: 8. CDR3 protein: CASSYLSTSGKNEQYF. CDR3 bases: TGTGCCAGCAGTTACCTGTCGACTAGCGGGAAGAACGAGCAGTACTTC.

This clone appeared once. CDR3 protein: CASSFQSGGVIAKNIQYF. The DNA of the CDR3 is TGTGCCAGCAGCTTTCAAAGTGGAGGGGTGATAGCCAAAAACATTCAGTACTTC. V is TRBV7-2 and J is TRBJ2-4, with D perhaps TRBD2 (6 bases). V dropped 3 bases and J dropped 0 bases, with 18 bases sitting between them. The CDR3 is 18 residues long. CDR1 and CDR2 (germline): SGHTA, FQGNSA. The full variable domain, with the rest looked up from reference TRBV7-2 and TRBJ2-4, is GAGVSQSPSNKVTEKGKDVELRCDPISGHTALYWYRQSLGQGLEFLIYFQGNSAPDKSGLPSDRFSAERTGGSVSTLTIQRTQQEDSAVYLCASSFQSGGVIAKNIQYFGAGTRLSVL.

This chain links TRBV7-9 with TRBJ1-1; D is possibly TRBD1 (6 bases). Germline V gene data show CDR1 as SEHNR and CDR2 as FQNEAQ (reference sequence). The V end lost 4 bases, the J end lost 4 bases, and 19 bases lay between the germline ends. The CDR3 loop spans 16 amino acids. The CDR3 DNA is TGTGCCAGCAGCTCGACTCGGGCAGGGGAGGGCACTGAAGCTTTCTTT. This sequence encodes CASSSTRAGEGTEAFF.

The V and J genes are TRBV12-3 or TRBV12-4 and TRBJ2-7; 7 bases are a match to TRBD2. The CDR3 has 13 amino acids. J lost 2 bases, V lost 6 bases, and 4 bases had no gene match. CDR3 sequence (DNA): TGTGCCAGCAGCCCTACTAGCGCCTACGAGCAGTACTTC. This codes for CASSPTSAYEQYF.

The CDR3 spells CATGLAGYEQYF. CDR3 DNA sequence: TGTGCCACGGGACTAGCGGGCTACGAGCAGTACTTC. The genes are TRBV7-9 and TRBJ2-7; TRBD2 aligns across 12 bases. Germline V gene data show CDR1 as SEHNR and CDR2 as FQNEAQ (reference sequence). J was trimmed by 3 bases and V by 10 bases; bases with no gene match: 1. CDR3 length: 12 amino acids.

The chain joins TRBV6-6 to TRBJ2-7; TRBD1 aligns across 9 bases. The ends lost 0 bases at V and 3 bases at J; junction bases unmatched: 6. The CDR3 is 16 amino acids. The germline V gene has CDR1 MNHNY and CDR2 SVGAGI (reference sequence). The CDR3 region has the DNA TGTGCCAGCAGTTACTCCGGACAGGGGTACGGCTACGAGCAGTACTTC. Translated, it gives CASSYSGQGYGYEQYF.

The genes are TRBV19 and TRBJ2-7; maybe TRBD1 (5 bases). CDR1 LNHDA and CDR2 SQIVND come from the germline V gene (reference sequence). V lost 3 bases, J lost 7 bases, and 16 bases lay in between. This CDR3 region has 14 residues. This CDR3 reads CASSIGGRVQEQYF. The CDR3 nucleotides are TGTGCCAGTAGTATTGGCGGCAGGGTGCAAGAGCAGTACTTC.

A single count supports this clone. The CDR3 coding sequence is TGTGCCAGCAGTTTGGAGGGCGGGGAGCTGTTTTTT. This gives the protein CASSLEGGELFF. V gene TRBV27 combines with J gene TRBJ2-2; tentative D call: TRBD2 (6 bases). The CDR3 runs to 12 residues. V lost 3 bases and J 7 bases, leaving 6 bases between the germline ends. Looked up from germline, CDR1 is MNHEY and CDR2 is SMNVEV (reference sequence).

The rearrangement joins TRBV9 to TRBJ1-2; no firm D call. The CDR3 runs 13 residues. The V gene's germline CDR1 is SGDLS and CDR2 YYNGEE. The ends were cut back, 2 bases at V and 5 bases at J, with 10 bases in the middle. DNA for the CDR3: TGTGCCAGCAGCGTCACGGACTTTTATGGCTACACCTTC. Encoded protein: CASSVTDFYGYTF.

The chain has TRBV9 and TRBJ2-1; TRBD1 aligns across 9 bases. The germline gives CDR1 SGDLS, CDR2 YYNGEE. After removal of 0 bases from V and 8 bases from J, the junction contained 15 bases not matched to a gene. This CDR3 contains 18 residues. The CDR3 nucleotides read TGTGCCAGCAGCGTAGCTCGTCTGGGGGACAGGGTTGCACATGAGCAGTTCTTC. As protein: CASSVARLGDRVAHEQFF.